This T cell receptor beta chain was obtained from a study of shared clonotypes between healthy human individuals. The germline V gene encodes CDR1 MGHDK and CDR2 SYGVNS. Trimming shortened V by 4 bases and J by 5 bases, and 11 bases separated the two germline ends. The CDR3 totals 13 residues. Measured with immunoSEQ multiplex PCR; TCRdb has only the in-frame clones, and not every one. The table records over a million clones, roughly 96% of them present only once. The V gene is TRBV25-1, the J gene TRBJ2-5; no reliable D call. The receptor was derived from a man under 40 in good health. Specimen: naive CD4+ T cells sorted from blood. The subset denotes: CD45RA+ positively selected. CDR3 nucleotides: TGTGCCAGCAGTGTCACCGGTACGGAGACCCAGTACTTC. Amino acid sequence: CASSVTGTETQYF.